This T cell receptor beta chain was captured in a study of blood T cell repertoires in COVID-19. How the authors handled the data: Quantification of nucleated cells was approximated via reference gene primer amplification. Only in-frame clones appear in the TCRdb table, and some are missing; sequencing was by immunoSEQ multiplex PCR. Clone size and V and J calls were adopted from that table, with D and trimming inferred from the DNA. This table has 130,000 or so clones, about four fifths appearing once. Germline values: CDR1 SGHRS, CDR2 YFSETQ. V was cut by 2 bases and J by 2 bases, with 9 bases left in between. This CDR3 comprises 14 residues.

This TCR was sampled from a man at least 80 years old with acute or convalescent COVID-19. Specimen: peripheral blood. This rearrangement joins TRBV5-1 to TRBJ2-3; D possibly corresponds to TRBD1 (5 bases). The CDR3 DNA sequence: TGCGCCAGCAGCTTATCAGGGTCCACAGATACGCAGTATTTT. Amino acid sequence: CASSLSGSTDTQYF.